These 12 T cell receptor beta chains were sequenced from one sample in a study of blood T cell repertoires in COVID-19. Method: immunoSEQ multiplex PCR; TCRdb's copy keeps in-frame clones and lacks some. Of 340,000 or so clones listed, around 83% were seen once; the top ten hold 2.5% to 3.5%. The sequenced sample was peripheral blood. The receptors derive from a man aged 25-45 years with active or convalescent COVID-19.

This sequence joins TRBV6-2 or TRBV6-3 and TRBJ2-7; weak D call: TRBD1 (5 bases). V was clipped by 5 bases and J by 2 bases, with 13 bases between them. This CDR3 comprises 14 residues. Germline-derived CDR1 and CDR2 are MNHEY and SVGEGT. The CDR3 protein is CASSHDSSTYEQYF. The CDR3 DNA is TGTGCCAGCAGTCACGACAGTTCGACCTACGAGCAGTACTTC.

This clone was counted a few times. This sequence joins TRBV5-4 and TRBJ2-1, with TRBD1 identical over 8 bases. CDR1 SGHNT and CDR2 YYREEE come from the germline V gene (reference sequence). After removal of 3 bases from V and 2 bases from J, the junction contained 16 bases not matched to a gene. The CDR3 is made up of 19 amino acids. The CDR3 is CASSYLRIRGLAPYNEQFF. CDR3 DNA: TGTGCCAGCAGCTACCTACGCATCAGGGGGCTAGCGCCCTACAATGAGCAGTTCTTC.

J is TRBJ2-7 and V is TRBV4-3; 11 nucleotides align to TRBD2. This CDR3 comprises 16 residues. Per germline, CDR1 LGHNA and CDR2 YSLEER. The J segment lost 7 bases and the V segment lost 0 bases, leaving 8 bases of the junction unmatched. The CDR3: CASSQESSGGAREQYF. The CDR3, as DNA: TGCGCCAGCAGCCAAGAAAGTAGCGGGGGGGCTAGGGAGCAGTACTTC.

The V gene is TRBV7-9, the J gene TRBJ1-5; TRBD1 agrees at 7 bases. The CDR3 contains 16 residues. Germline V gives CDR1 SEHNR, CDR2 FQNEAQ (reference sequence). V gave up 3 bases and J gave up 4 bases; unmatched junction bases: 9. The CDR3 nucleotides read TGTGCCAGCAGCTTGTGGACAGGAGGCCTGAATCAGCCCCAGCATTTT. This encodes CASSLWTGGLNQPQHF.

The V and J genes are TRBV5-4 and TRBJ1-2; the D gene is possibly TRBD1 (6 bases). CDR1 SGHNT and CDR2 YYREEE come from the germline V gene (reference sequence). This CDR3 contains 14 residues. V was pared by 3 bases and J by 8 bases, with 17 bases between. The CDR3 DNA reads as TGTGCCAGCAGCTCCGGACAGTCTTCTTTCGGCTACACCTTC. This sequence encodes CASSSGQSSFGYTF.

This clone was counted between two and nine times. The CDR3 reads CASSSYQGDRGGTFF. The DNA of the CDR3 is TGTGCCAGCAGTTCCTATCAGGGGGACCGAGGTGGAACTTTCTTT. The chain uses TRBV27 and TRBJ1-1; 7 nucleotides agree with TRBD1. The V segment lost 4 bases and the J segment 12 bases; nucleotides outside the gene matches: 17. The germline V gene has CDR1 MNHEY and CDR2 SMNVEV (reference sequence). This CDR3 has 15 residues.

The rearrangement joins TRBV4-3 to TRBJ1-2; D possibly corresponds to TRBD1 (5 bases). CDR1 is LGHNA, CDR2 YSLEER, per germline. This CDR3 is built from 16 residues. Trimming cost V 4 bases and J 7 bases, with 22 bases left between them. The CDR3: CASSLEPGTAGFGYTF. The DNA of the CDR3 is TGCGCCAGCAGCCTCGAGCCCGGGACTGCCGGATTTGGCTACACCTTC.

This sequence joins TRBV6-6 and TRBJ1-5, with TRBD1 matching 7 bases. Losses at the gene ends were 6 bases for V and 2 bases for J; bases not matched to a gene: 7. CDR1 and CDR2 (germline): MNHNY, SVGAGI (reference sequence). The CDR3 has 15 residues. CDR3 loop: CASSEQGPRNQPQHF. CDR3 nucleotides: TGTGCCAGCAGCGAACAGGGGCCGCGCAATCAGCCCCAGCATTTT.

The rearrangement joins TRBV6-5 to TRBJ1-1; D is uncertain. Trimming removed 8 bases at V and 1 base at J, with 11 bases between. The CDR3 consists of 13 residues. Looked up from germline, CDR1 is MNHEY and CDR2 is SVGAGI. The CDR3 nucleotides read TGTGCCAGCCCTGACAACCCGAACACTGAAGCTTTCTTT. Translation: CASPDNPNTEAFF.

The chain recombines TRBV11-3 with TRBJ2-2; a weak D match, TRBD2 (5 bases). With 4 bases removed from V and 4 bases from J, the gap between germline ends came to 7 bases. This CDR3 has 13 amino acids. The V gene's germline CDR1 is SGHNT and CDR2 YENEEA. DNA for the CDR3: TGTGCCAGCAGCTGGGAGACCACCGGGGAGCTGTTTTTT. Its protein is CASSWETTGELFF.

This clone was observed a handful of times. This chain joins TRBV5-1 and TRBJ1-1, with 8 bases aligning to TRBD1. Trimming cost V 4 bases and J 4 bases; bases outside gene matches: 9. Germline assignment: CDR1 SGHRS and CDR2 YFSETQ. The CDR3 loop spans 15 amino acids. The CDR3 protein is CASSPRTGTGTEAFF. The CDR3 bases are TGCGCCAGCAGCCCACGGACAGGGACGGGCACTGAAGCTTTCTTT. Filled out from reference TRBV5-1 and TRBJ1-1, the complete variable domain reads KAGVTQTPRYLIKTRGQQVTLSCSPISGHRSVSWYQQTPGQGLQFLFEYFSETQRNKGNFPGRFSGRQFSNSRSEMNVSTLELGDSALYLCASSPRTGTGTEAFFGQGTRLTVV.

For the CDR3, the DNA is TGTGCCAGCAGTTACTCGAGCGGTCAGCCCCAGCATTTT. This encodes CASSYSSGQPQHF. The gene calls are TRBV6-2 or TRBV6-3 and TRBJ1-5; D is unclear. The CDR3 covers 13 residues. Germline V lookup: CDR1 MNHEY, CDR2 SVGEGT. Trimming took 0 bases from V and 6 from J, leaving 6 bases between them.